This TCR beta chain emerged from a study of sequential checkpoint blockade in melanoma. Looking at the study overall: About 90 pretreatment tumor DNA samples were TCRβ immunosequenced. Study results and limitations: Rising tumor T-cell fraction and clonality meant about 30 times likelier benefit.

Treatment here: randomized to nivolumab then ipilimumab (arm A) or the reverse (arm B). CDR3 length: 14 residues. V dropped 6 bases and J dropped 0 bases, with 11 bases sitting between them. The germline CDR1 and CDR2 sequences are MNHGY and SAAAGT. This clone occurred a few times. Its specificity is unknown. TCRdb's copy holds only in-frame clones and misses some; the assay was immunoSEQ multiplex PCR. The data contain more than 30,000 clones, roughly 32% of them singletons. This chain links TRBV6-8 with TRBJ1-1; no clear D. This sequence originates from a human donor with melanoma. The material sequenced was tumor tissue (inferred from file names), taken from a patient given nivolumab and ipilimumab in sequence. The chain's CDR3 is CASSRKGLNTEAFF. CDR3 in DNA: TGTGCCAGCAGCCGTAAGGGATTGAACACTGAAGCTTTCTTT.